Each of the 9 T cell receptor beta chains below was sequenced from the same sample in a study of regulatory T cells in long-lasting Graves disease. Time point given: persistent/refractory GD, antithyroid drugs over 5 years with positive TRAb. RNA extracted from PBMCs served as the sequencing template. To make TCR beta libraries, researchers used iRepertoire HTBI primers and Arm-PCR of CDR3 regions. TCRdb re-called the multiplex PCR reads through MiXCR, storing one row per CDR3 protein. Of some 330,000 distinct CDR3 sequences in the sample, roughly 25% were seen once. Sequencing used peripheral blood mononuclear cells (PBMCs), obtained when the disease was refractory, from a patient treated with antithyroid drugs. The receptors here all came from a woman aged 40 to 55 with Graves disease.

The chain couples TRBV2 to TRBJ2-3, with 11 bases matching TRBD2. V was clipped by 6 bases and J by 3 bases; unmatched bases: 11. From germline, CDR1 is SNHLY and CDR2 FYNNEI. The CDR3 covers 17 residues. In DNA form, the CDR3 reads TGTGCCAGCAGGGAAAGGGGTCCTAGCGGGAGGACAGATACGCAGTATTTT. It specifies CASRERGPSGRTDTQYF.

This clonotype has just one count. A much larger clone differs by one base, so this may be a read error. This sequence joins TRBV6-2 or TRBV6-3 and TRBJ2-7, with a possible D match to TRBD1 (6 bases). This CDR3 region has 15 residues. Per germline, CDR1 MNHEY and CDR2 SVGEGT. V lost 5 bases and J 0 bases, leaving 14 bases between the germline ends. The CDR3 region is CASSAYRDNSYEQYF. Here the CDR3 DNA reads TGTGCCAGCAGTGCTTACCGGGACAACTCCTACGAGCAGTACTTC.

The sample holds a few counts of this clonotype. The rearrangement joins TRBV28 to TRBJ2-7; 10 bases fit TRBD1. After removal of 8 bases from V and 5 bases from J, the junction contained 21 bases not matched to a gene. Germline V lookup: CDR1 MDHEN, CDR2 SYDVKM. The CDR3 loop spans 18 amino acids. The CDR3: CASHRLTGGALAKHEQYF. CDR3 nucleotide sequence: TGTGCCAGCCACCGTTTGACAGGGGGCGCTTTAGCAAAACACGAGCAGTACTTC.

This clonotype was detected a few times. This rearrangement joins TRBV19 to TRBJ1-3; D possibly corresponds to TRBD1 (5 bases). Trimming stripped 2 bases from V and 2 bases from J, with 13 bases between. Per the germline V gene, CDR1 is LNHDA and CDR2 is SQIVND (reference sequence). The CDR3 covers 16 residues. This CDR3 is CASSILPGGAGNTIYF. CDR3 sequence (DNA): TGTGCCAGTAGTATACTCCCTGGGGGAGCTGGAAACACCATATATTTT. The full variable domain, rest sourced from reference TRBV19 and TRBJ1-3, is DGGITQSPKYLFRKEGQNVTLSCEQNLNHDAMYWYRQDPGQGLRLIYYSQIVNDFQKGDIAEGYSVSREKKESFPLTVTSAQKNPTAFYLCASSILPGGAGNTIYFGEGSWLTVV.

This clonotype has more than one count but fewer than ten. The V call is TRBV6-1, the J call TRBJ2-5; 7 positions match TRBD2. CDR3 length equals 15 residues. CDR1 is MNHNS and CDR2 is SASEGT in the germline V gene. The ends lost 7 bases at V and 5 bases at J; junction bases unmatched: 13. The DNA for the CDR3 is TGTGCCAGCACCGCTGGGGGGGTAGCGGTGGAGACCCAGTACTTC. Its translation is CASTAGGVAVETQYF.

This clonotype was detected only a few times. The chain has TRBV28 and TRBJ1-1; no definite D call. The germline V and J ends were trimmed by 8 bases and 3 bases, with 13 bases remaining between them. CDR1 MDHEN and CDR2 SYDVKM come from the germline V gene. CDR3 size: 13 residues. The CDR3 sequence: CASVWGGYTEAFF. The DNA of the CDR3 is TGTGCCAGCGTCTGGGGAGGTTACACTGAAGCTTTCTTT.

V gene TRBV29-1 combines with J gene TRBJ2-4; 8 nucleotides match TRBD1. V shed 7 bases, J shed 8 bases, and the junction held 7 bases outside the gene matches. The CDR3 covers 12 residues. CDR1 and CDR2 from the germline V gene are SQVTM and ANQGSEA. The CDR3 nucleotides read TGCAGCGCAGGGGGCGCTGGGGACATTCAGTACTTC. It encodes CSAGGAGDIQYF.

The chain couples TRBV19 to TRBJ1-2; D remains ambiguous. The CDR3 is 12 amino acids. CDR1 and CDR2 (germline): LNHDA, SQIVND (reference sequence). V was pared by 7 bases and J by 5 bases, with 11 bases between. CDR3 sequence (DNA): TGTGCCAGTAAGGAGACACGGTATGGCTACACCTTC. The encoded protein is CASKETRYGYTF.

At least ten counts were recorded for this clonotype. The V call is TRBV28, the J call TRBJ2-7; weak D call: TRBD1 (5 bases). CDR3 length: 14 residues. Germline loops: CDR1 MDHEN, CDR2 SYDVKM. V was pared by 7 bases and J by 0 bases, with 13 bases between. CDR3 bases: TGTGCCAGCATGGGGCGGATTTACTCCTACGAGCAGTACTTC. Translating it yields CASMGRIYSYEQYF.